The source of this TCR beta chain is a study of shared clonotypes between healthy human individuals. TCRdb's table, derived via immunoSEQ multiplex PCR, lists solely in-frame clones and lacks some. The data show nearly 750,000 clones, 72% seen once. On this clone itself: The same CDR3 arises from other DNA sequences in this sample as well.

The sequence came from a woman aged 25 to 39 in good health. The sample comprised memory CD4+ T cells sorted from blood. Subset meaning: CD45RA-negative fraction.

Here the CDR3 reads CASSRDRNTEAFF. The DNA for the CDR3 is TGTGCCAGCAGCAGGGACAGAAACACTGAAGCTTTCTTT. The chain links TRBV11-2 to TRBJ1-1; TRBD1 aligns across 7 bases. The CDR3 extends over 13 amino acids. With V trimmed by 5 bases and J by 2 bases, 2 bases remained unmatched. Germline CDR1 SGHAT, CDR2 FQNNGV.